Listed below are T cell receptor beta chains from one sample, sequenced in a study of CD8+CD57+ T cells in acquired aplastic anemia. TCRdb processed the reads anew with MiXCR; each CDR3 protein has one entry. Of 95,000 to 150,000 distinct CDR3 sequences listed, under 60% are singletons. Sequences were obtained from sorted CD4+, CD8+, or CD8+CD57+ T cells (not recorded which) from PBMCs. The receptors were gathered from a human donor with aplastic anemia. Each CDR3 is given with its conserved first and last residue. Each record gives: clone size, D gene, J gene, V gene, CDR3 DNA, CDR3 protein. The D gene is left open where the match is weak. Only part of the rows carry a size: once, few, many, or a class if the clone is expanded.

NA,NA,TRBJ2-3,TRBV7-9,TGTGCCAGCAGCCCGGGGACCACAGATACGCAGTATTTT,CASSPGTTDTQYF
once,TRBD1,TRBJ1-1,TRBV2,TGTGCCAGCAGTTCGGACAGGACGACTGAAGCTTTCTTT,CASSSDRTTEAFF
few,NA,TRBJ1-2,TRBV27,TGTGCCAGCAGTCCCAGACAAGGGACTAACTATGGCTACACCTTC,CASSPRQGTNYGYTF
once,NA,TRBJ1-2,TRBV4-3,TGCGCCAGCAGCCAAGTTGGAAGGGGGTTGAGGGATGGCTACACCTTC,CASSQVGRGLRDGYTF
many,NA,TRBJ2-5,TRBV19,TGTGCCAGTAGTAACACCTGGGGGGTTCAAGAGACCCAGTACTTC,CASSNTWGVQETQYF
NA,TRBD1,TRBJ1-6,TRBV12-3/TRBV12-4,TGTGCCAGCAGTCGACAGGGAAGTAATTCACCCCTCCACTTT,CASSRQGSNSPLHF
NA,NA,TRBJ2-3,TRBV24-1,TGTGCCACCAGTGACACTGGCTGGCTTAGCACAGATACGCAGTATTTT,CATSDTGWLSTDTQYF
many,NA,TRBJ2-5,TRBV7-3,TGTGCCAGCAGCTTAGGAGCTAGCCCCGGAGAGACCCAGTACTTC,CASSLGASPGETQYF
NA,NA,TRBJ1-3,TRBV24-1,TGTGCCACCAGTGATCGGCAGGGCATCACTGGAAACGCCATATATTTT,CATSDRQGITGNAIYF
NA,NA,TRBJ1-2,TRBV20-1,TGCAGTGCTAGAGAGGGGAACTATGGCTACACCTTC,CSAREGNYGYTF
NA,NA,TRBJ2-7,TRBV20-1,TGCAGTTCTGGGTCCTACGAGCAGTACTTC,CSSGSYEQYF
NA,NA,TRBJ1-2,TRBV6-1,TGTGCCAGCAGATCGGACCCGTCGATCTATGGCTACACCTTC,CASRSDPSIYGYTF
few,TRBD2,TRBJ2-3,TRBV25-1,TGTGCCAGCAGTGAATACGCGGGGGGGTTCACAGATACGCAGTATTTT,CASSEYAGGFTDTQYF
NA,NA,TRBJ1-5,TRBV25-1,TGTGCCAGCGCCCCCTGGGCGGAGGACGGTCAGCCCCAGCATTTT,CASAPWAEDGQPQHF
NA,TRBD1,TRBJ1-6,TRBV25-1,TGTGCCAGCAGTGCTTGGGACAGGGGCTCACCCCTCCACTTT,CASSAWDRGSPLHF